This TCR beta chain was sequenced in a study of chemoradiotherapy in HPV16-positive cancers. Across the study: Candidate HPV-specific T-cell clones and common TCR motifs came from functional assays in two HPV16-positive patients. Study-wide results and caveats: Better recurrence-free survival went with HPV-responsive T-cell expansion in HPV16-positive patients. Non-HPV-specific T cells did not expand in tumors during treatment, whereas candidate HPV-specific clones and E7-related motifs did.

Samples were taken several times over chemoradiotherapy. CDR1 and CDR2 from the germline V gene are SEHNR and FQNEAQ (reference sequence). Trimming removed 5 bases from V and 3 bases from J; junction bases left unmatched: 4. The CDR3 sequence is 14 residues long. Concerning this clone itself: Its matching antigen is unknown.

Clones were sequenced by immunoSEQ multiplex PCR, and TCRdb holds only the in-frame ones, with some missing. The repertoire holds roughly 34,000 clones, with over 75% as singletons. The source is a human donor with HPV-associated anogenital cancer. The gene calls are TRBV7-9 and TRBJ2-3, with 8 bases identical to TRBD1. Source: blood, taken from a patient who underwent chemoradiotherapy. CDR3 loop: CASSETGVTDTQYF. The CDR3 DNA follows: TGTGCCAGCAGCGAGACAGGGGTGACAGATACGCAGTATTTT.